A selection of T cell receptor beta chains follows, all from one sample in a study of cytomegalovirus exposure and HLA in healthy donors. The repertoire was sequenced with immunoSEQ multiplex PCR; TCRdb's copy has only in-frame clones and lacks some. The sample records approximately 260,000 clones, 70% to 90% being singletons. The specimen was PBMCs. The receptors here all came from a woman between 40 and 55 years old in good health and CMV-seropositive. Each CDR3 is given without its conserved first and last residue. Clone size, where shown, is once, few, many, or a class for clones that have expanded.

V: TRBV5-8
size: -
CDR3: ASSRGGDYGYT

V: TRBV5-6
size: -
CDR3: ASSWGTGGHSTEAF

V: TRBV5-1
size: -
CDR3: ASSLVGGRRVNEQF

V: TRBV19
size: -
CDR3: ASSIGLADHSGANVLT

V: TRBV6-1
size: -
CDR3: ASSGSTGFVNTEAF

V: TRBV7-9
size: once
CDR3: ASSLGSREEKLF

V: TRBV5-1
size: -
CDR3: ASSLELVGGTYEQY

V: TRBV18
size: -
CDR3: ASSPVEVTGTYEQY

V: TRBV28
size: -
CDR3: ASMAGALAKNIQY

V: TRBV19
size: once
CDR3: ASSTIATGGTGELF

V: TRBV2
size: -
CDR3: ASSASEYEQY

V: TRBV5-1
size: -
CDR3: ASSLGPSSGELF

V: TRBV19
size: -
CDR3: ASSRQGYGYT

V: TRBV19
size: -
CDR3: ASSSAGGNSPLH

V: TRBV15
size: -
CDR3: ATSRDELAGAPDTQY

V: TRBV6-6
size: -
CDR3: ASSYEEDSGSYEQY

V: TRBV18
size: -
CDR3: ASSPIRRGYNEQF

V: TRBV5-8
size: -
CDR3: ASSGDRSSYEQY

V: TRBV5-1
size: once
CDR3: ASSVATDRVGYGYT

V: TRBV5-4
size: -
CDR3: ASSPGDFQRGGYT

V: TRBV7-8
size: -
CDR3: ASSQHTGTGIKETQY

V: TRBV19
size: -
CDR3: ASSKKPPRLAGGNYNEQF

V: TRBV30
size: -
CDR3: AWRPARLAEPRMV

V: TRBV2
size: -
CDR3: ASSAVAGRNEQF

V: TRBV5-1
size: -
CDR3: ASSLAPGDGKNIQY

V: TRBV27
size: -
CDR3: ASSLGGEQETQY

V: TRBV14
size: -
CDR3: ASSQENRGPSGANVLT

V: TRBV2
size: -
CDR3: ASGGAGSSYEQY

V: TRBV30
size: -
CDR3: AWSDIRGWLF

V: TRBV19
size: -
CDR3: ASSSGLSPNYGYT

V: TRBV9
size: -
CDR3: ASSVATGMNTEAF